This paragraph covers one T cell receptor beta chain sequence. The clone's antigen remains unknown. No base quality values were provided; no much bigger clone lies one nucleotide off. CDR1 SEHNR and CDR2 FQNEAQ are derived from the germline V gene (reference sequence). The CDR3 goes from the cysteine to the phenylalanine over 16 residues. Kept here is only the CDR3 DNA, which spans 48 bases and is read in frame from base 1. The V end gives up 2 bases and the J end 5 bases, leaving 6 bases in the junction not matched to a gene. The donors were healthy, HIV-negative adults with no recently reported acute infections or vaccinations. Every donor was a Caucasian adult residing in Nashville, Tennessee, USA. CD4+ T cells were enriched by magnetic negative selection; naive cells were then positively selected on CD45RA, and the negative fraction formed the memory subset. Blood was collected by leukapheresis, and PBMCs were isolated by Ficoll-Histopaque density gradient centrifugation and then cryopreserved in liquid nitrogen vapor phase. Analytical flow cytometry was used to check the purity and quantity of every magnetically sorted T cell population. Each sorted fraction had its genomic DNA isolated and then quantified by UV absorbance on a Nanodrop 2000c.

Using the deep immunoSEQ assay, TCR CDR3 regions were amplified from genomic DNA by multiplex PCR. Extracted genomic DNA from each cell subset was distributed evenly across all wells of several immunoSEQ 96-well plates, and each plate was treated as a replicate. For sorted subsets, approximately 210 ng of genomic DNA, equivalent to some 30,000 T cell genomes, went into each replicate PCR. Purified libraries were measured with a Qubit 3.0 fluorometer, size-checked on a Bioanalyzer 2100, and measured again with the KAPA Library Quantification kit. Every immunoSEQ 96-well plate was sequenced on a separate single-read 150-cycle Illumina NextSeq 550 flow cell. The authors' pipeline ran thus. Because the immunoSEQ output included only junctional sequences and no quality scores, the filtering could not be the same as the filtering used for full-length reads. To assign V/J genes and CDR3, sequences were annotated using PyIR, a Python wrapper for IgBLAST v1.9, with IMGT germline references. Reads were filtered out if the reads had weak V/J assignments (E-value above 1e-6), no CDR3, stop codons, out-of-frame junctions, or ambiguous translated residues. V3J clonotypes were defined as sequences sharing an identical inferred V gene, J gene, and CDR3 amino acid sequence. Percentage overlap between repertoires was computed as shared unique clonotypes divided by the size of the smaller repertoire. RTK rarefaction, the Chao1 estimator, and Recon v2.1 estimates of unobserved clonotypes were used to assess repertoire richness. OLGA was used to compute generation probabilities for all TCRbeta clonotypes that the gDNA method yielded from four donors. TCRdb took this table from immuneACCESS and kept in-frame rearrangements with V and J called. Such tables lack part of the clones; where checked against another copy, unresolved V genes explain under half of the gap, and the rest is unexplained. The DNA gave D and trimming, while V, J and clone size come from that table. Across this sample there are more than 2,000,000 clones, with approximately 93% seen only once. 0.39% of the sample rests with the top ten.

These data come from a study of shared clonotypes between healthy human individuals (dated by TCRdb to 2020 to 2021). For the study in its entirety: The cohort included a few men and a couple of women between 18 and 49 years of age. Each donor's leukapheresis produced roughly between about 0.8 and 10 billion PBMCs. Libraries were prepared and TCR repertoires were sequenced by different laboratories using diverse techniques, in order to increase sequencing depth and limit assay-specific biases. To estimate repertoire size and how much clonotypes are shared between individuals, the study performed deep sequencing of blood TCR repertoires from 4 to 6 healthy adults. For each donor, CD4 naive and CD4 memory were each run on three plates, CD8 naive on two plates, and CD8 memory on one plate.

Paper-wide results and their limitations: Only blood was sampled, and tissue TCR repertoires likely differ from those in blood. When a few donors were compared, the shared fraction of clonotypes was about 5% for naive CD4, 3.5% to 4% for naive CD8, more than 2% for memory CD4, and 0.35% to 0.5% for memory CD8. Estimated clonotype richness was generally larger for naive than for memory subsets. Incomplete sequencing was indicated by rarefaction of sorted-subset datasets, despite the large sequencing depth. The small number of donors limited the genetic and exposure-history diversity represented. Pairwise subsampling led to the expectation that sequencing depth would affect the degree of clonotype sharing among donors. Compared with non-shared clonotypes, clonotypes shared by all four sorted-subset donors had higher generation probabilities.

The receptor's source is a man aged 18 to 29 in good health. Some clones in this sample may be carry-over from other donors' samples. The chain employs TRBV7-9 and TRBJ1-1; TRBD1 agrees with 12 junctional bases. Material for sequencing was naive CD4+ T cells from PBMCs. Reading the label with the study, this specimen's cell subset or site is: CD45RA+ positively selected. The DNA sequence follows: TGTGCCAGCAGCTTATTGGGACAGGGGGCGCGGACTGAAGCTTTCTTT. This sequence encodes CASSLLGQGARTEAFF.